This entry is about one TCR beta chain. Its target is unknown. TCRdb reanalysed the 5' RACE reads using MiXCR and keeps one entry per CDR3 protein. Of 350,000 to 500,000 distinct CDR3 sequences in the sample, 23% were seen once. CDR3 length: 12 amino acids. Germline assignment: CDR1 GTSNPN and CDR2 SVGIG (reference sequence). The data are from a study of T-cell memory formation after mild COVID-19. Turning to the study itself: Clusters were largely donor specific.

Whole-study findings and limits: Pre-infection memory held some responding clones, suggesting pre-existing cross-reactive T cells responded. There was a balanced CD4/CD8 profile in clones contracting day 15 to 85, and later expanders leaned CD4+.

This TCR was sampled from an adult woman who had mild COVID-19 (a few samples of this study predate the infection). Cell type and time point are not known. This chain joins TRBV30 and TRBJ2-7, with D uncertain. Sample: PBMCs or a T cell subset sorted from them (not recorded which). The CDR3, as DNA: TGTGCAGTGGGCCAGATCGCCTACGAGCAGTACTTC. Translating it yields CAVGQIAYEQYF.